This section outlines one T cell receptor beta chain sequence together with its context. The antigen remains undetermined. The V gene's germline CDR1 is ENHRY and CDR2 SYGVKD. Between the trimmed V and J ends, which lost 2 bases and 10 bases, there was a span of 18 bases. The CDR3 sequence is 15 residues long. Those who donated, Caucasian adults without exception, all lived in Nashville, Tennessee. These data are taken from a study of shared clonotypes between healthy human individuals. Study-wide results and caveats: Sample collection involved blood only; tissue repertoires are likely different.

At deep level, the assay was performed. Several immunoSEQ 96-well plates shared each subset's DNA, each plate a replicate. Clones were sequenced by immunoSEQ multiplex PCR, and TCRdb holds only the in-frame ones, with some missing. The data hold approximately 2,300,000 clones, with around 93% observed a single time. The V call is TRBV10-3, the J call TRBJ2-1, with D possibly TRBD1 on 6 matching bases. The sequencing input was naive CD4+ T cells from PBMCs. The subset here: CD45RA+ positively selected. This sequence originates from a man younger than 35 in good health. Some clones in this sample may be carry-over from other donors' samples. DNA of the CDR3: TGTGCCATCAGTGAGGCCGTGGGGGCCAAGAAGGAGCAGTTCTTC. This gives the protein CAISEAVGAKKEQFF.